These 17 T cell receptor beta chains were sequenced from one sample in a study of metastatic and nonmetastatic thyroid tumors. Patients underwent thyroid surgery, and none had received any treatment before it. TCRdb called clones again from the PCR reads with MiXCR. The data contain about 69,000 clones, 11% to 15% of them singletons. The sequenced sample was blood. The origin of the receptors is a male donor with papillary thyroid cancer or a benign thyroid nodule (not recorded which). Some clones in this sample may be carry-over from other donors' samples.

This clone was seen more than once but under ten times. A much larger clonotype is one base distant, so this may be a read error. This rearrangement joins TRBV4-1 to TRBJ2-3; no definite D call. The germline V gene encodes CDR1 MGHRA and CDR2 YSYEKL. Trimming cost V 7 bases and J 0 bases, with 14 bases left between them. The CDR3 runs 15 residues. CDR3 DNA: TGCGCCAGCATTGGTTCATGCACTAGCACAGATACGCAGTATTTT. Protein: CASIGSCTSTDTQYF.

This clone was recorded many times. This chain joins TRBV24-1 and TRBJ2-2; D may be TRBD2 (6 bases). The V end lost 1 base, the J end lost 0 bases, and 17 bases lay between the germline ends. From germline, CDR1 is KGHDR and CDR2 SFDVKD. This CDR3 comprises 19 residues. CDR3 region: CATSDFPTGTGTNTGELFF. The CDR3 nucleotides read TGTGCCACCAGTGATTTTCCGACCGGGACTGGGACGAACACCGGGGAGCTGTTTTTT.

This clone was observed at least ten times. The chain carries TRBV4-3 and TRBJ2-1; 9 positions agree with TRBD1. This CDR3 is built from 17 residues. The V segment lost 0 bases and the J segment 4 bases; nucleotides outside the gene matches: 7. Germline V gene sequence: CDR1 LGHNA, CDR2 YSLEER. CDR3 loop: CASSQDGTGQGYNEQFF. The DNA of the CDR3 is TGCGCCAGCAGCCAAGACGGAACGGGACAGGGATACAATGAGCAGTTCTTC.

This clone appeared a single time. This chain uses TRBV13 with TRBJ2-7; 10 bases match TRBD1. CDR1 and CDR2 (germline): PRHDT, FYEKMQ (reference sequence). There are 14 residues in the CDR3. The V gene end was trimmed by 4 bases and the J gene end by 6 bases; junction bases not matched to a gene: 6. The CDR3 loop reads CASSSGTGVLEQYF. The CDR3 nucleotides are TGTGCCAGCAGCTCCGGGACAGGGGTGCTCGAGCAGTACTTC.

This clone was seen repeatedly, ten times or more. Other DNA sequences within the sample encode an identical CDR3. The CDR3 bases are TGTGCCAGCAGTTTGGGGGCGTTAAACTATGGCTACACCTTC. Amino acid sequence: CASSLGALNYGYTF. The chain employs TRBV12-3 or TRBV12-4 and TRBJ1-2; D possibly corresponds to TRBD1 (6 bases). The CDR3 runs 14 residues. V was pared by 3 bases and J by 2 bases, with 10 bases between.

This clone appeared many times. J is TRBJ2-3 and V is TRBV20-1; no reliable D call. This CDR3 is built from 11 residues. Trimming removed 6 bases from V and 6 bases from J, with 10 bases in between. Germline CDR1 reads DFQATT; CDR2 reads SNEGSKA (reference sequence). The CDR3 region is CSAPLQDTQYF. In DNA, the CDR3 is TGCAGTGCACCCCTTCAGGATACGCAGTATTTT.

This clone was recorded many times. The V gene is TRBV5-4, the J gene TRBJ1-2; weak D call: TRBD1 (6 bases). Germline V CDR1 and CDR2: SGHNT, YYREEE (reference sequence). The CDR3 totals 12 residues. Trimming stripped 5 bases from V and 8 bases from J, with 13 bases between. CDR3: CASRGGEGGYTF. The DNA of the CDR3 is TGTGCCAGCAGAGGGGGAGAGGGGGGCTACACCTTC.

This clone was found many times. The rearrangement uses TRBV3-1 and TRBJ1-4; TRBD1 is a possible D gene (6 bases). Germline V gene sequence: CDR1 LGHDT, CDR2 YNNKEL (reference sequence). V was shortened by 0 bases and J by 8 bases, with 13 bases between the two germline ends. There are 15 residues in the CDR3. CDR3 region: CASSQEGAVGEKLFF. CDR3 in DNA: TGTGCCAGCAGCCAAGAGGGGGCTGTGGGGGAAAAACTGTTTTTT.

At least ten counts were recorded for this clone. The chain is built from TRBV12-3 or TRBV12-4 and TRBJ2-2, with D maybe TRBD2 (5 bases). This CDR3 is 14 amino acids long. Trimming stripped 3 bases from V and 4 bases from J, with 9 bases between. CDR3 bases: TGTGCCAGCAGTTTGGAGCGGATCACCGGGGAGCTGTTTTTT. Encoded protein: CASSLERITGELFF.

This clone was observed many times. The chain carries TRBV12-3 or TRBV12-4 and TRBJ2-6; tentative D call: TRBD2 (6 bases). The V end was cut by 7 bases, the J end by 1 base, with 11 bases between. This CDR3 comprises 15 residues. CDR3 loop: CASTLGGSGANVLTF. Written as DNA, the CDR3 is TGTGCCAGCACCTTAGGAGGGTCTGGGGCCAACGTCCTGACTTTC.

The chain joins TRBV9 to TRBJ2-1; 10 nucleotides line up with TRBD2. The germline CDR1 and CDR2 sequences are SGDLS and YYNGEE. There are 13 residues in the CDR3. V dropped 3 bases and J dropped 9; count of bases not matched to a gene: 3. CDR3 in DNA: TGTGCCAGCAGCGCCCGACTAGCGGGTGAGCAGTTCTTC. It codes for CASSARLAGEQFF. The full variable domain, completed using reference TRBV9 and TRBJ2-1, is DSGVTQTPKHLITATGQRVTLRCSPRSGDLSVYWYQQSLDQGLQFLIQYYNGEERAKGNILERFSAQQFPDLHSELNLSSLELGDSALYFCASSARLAGEQFFGPGTRLTVL.

There are many counts of this clone. A much larger clone sits a single nucleotide away, making a read error possible. The sample has other DNA sequences that encode this CDR3 too. This chain uses TRBV4-1 with TRBJ2-7, with 7 bases lining up with TRBD1. The J segment lost 7 bases and the V segment lost 1 base, leaving 7 bases of the junction unmatched. The CDR3 sequence is 14 residues long. Looked up from germline, CDR1 is MGHRA and CDR2 is YSYEKL. The CDR3 protein is CASSQGDTGEEQYF. CDR3 sequence (DNA): TGCGCCAGCAGCCAAGGCGATACAGGGGAGGAGCAGTACTTC.

This clone was seen ten or more times. DNA of the CDR3: TGCAGTGCTAGAACGGCTAGCGGCACCTCCTACAATGAGCAGTTCTTC. Encoded protein: CSARTASGTSYNEQFF. The V and J genes are TRBV20-1 and TRBJ2-1, with 7 bases that match TRBD2. Germline-derived CDR1 and CDR2 are DFQATT and SNEGSKA (reference sequence). The CDR3 has 16 amino acids. J was trimmed by 0 bases and V by 2 bases; bases with no gene match: 7.

This clone came up many times. The chain uses TRBV12-3 or TRBV12-4 and TRBJ2-3; the match to TRBD2 covers 9 bases. V was clipped by 1 base and J by 4 bases; unmatched bases: 9. The length of the CDR3 is 17 residues. The CDR3 here is CASSLGWAGGPADTQYF. For the CDR3, the DNA is TGTGCCAGCAGTTTAGGATGGGCGGGAGGGCCCGCAGATACGCAGTATTTT.

This clone has only a few counts. With a much larger clone just one base away, this may be a read error. The rearrangement joins TRBV7-8 to TRBJ2-5; D gene ambiguous. This CDR3 has 11 residues. From germline, CDR1 is SGHVS and CDR2 FQNEAQ. CDR3 sequence reads: CASSYQDTQYF. In nucleotides, the CDR3 is TGTGCCAGCAGCTACCAAGATACCCAGTACTTC.

This clone has ten or more counts. The J gene is TRBJ2-1, the V gene TRBV11-2; weak D call: TRBD2 (6 bases). This CDR3 spans 18 amino acids. V was shortened by 0 bases and J by 1 base, with 16 bases between the two germline ends. The germline V gene encodes CDR1 SGHAT and CDR2 FQNNGV. CDR3 residues: CASSLEGRSGLSYNEQFF. CDR3 bases: TGTGCCAGCAGCTTAGAAGGGCGGAGCGGACTATCCTACAATGAGCAGTTCTTC.

This clone was counted at least ten times. The CDR3 nucleotides read TGTGCCAGCAGTGAAGCGGGGGGAGTGGGGTACTACGAGCAGTACTTC. As protein: CASSEAGGVGYYEQYF. This chain links TRBV2 with TRBJ2-7, with D perhaps matching TRBD2 (6 bases). V was pared by 0 bases and J by 3 bases, with 15 bases between. This CDR3 spans 16 amino acids. Germline CDR1 is SNHLY and CDR2 is FYNNEI.